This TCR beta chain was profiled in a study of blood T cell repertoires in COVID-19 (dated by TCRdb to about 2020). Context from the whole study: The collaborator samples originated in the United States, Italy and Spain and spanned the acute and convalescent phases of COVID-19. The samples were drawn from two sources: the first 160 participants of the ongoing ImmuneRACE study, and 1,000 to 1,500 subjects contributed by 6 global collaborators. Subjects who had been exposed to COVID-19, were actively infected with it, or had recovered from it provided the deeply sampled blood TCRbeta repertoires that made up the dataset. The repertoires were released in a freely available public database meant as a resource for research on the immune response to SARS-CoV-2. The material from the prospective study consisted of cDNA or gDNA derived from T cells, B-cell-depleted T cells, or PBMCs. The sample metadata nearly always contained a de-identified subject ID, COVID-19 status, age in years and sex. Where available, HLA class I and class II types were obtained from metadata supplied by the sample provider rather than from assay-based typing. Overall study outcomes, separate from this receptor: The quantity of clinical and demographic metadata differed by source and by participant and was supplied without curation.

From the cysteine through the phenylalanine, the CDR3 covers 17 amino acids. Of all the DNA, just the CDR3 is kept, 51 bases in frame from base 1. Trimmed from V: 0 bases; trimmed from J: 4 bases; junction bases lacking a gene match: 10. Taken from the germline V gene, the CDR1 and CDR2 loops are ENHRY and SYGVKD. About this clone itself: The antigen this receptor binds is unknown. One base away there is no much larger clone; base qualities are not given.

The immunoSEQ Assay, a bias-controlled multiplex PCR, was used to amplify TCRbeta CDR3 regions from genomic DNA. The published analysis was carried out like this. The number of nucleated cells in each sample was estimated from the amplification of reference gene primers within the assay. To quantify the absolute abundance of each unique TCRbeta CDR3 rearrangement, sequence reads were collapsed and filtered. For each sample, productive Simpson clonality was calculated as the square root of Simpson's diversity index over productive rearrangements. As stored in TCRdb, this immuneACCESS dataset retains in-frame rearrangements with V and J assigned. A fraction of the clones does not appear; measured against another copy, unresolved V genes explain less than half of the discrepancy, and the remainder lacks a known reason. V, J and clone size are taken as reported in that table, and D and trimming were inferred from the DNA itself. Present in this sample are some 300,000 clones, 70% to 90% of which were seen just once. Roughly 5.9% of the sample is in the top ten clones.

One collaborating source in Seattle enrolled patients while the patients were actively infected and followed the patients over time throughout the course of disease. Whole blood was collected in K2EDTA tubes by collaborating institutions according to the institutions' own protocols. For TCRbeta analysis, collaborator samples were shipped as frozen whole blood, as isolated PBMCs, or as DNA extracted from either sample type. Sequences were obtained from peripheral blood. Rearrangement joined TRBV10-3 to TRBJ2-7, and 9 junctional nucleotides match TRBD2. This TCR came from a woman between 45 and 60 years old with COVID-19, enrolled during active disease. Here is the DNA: TGTGCCATCAGTGAGTCGGGTTTAGCGGGAGTCGAGTACGAGCAGTACTTC. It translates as CAISESGLAGVEYEQYF.